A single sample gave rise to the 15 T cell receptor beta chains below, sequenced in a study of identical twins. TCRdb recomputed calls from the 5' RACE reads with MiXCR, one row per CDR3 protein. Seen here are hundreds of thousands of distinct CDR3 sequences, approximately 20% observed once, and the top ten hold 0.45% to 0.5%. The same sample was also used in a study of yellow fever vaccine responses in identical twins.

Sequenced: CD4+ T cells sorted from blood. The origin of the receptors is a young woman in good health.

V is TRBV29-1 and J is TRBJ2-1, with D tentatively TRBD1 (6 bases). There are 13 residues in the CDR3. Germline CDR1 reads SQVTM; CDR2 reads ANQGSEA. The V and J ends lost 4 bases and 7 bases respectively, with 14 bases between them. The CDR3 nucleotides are TGCAGCGTTGTGGGTATGCAGGGGAATGAGCAGTTCTTC. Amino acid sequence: CSVVGMQGNEQFF.

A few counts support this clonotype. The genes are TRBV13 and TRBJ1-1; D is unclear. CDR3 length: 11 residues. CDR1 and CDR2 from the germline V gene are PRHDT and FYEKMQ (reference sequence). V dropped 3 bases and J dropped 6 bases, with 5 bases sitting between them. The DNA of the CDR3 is TGTGCCAGCAGCTTCTACTCTGAAGCTTTCTTT. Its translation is CASSFYSEAFF.

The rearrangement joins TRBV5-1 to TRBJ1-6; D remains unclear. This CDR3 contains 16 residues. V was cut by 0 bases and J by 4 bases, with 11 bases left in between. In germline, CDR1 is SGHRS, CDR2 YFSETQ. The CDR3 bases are TGCGCCAGCAGCTTGGCAGGCAGGAGATATAATTCACCCCTCCACTTT. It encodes CASSLAGRRYNSPLHF. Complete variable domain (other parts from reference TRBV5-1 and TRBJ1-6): KAGVTQTPRYLIKTRGQQVTLSCSPISGHRSVSWYQQTPGQGLQFLFEYFSETQRNKGNFPGRFSGRQFSNSRSEMNVSTLELGDSALYLCASSLAGRRYNSPLHFGNGTRLTVT.

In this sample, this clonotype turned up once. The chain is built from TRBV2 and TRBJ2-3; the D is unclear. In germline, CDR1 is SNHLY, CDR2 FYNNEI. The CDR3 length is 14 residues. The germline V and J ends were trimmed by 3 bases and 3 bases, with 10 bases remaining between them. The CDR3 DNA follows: TGTGCCAGCAGTGATGGGCACCAAACAGATACGCAGTATTTT. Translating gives CASSDGHQTDTQYF.

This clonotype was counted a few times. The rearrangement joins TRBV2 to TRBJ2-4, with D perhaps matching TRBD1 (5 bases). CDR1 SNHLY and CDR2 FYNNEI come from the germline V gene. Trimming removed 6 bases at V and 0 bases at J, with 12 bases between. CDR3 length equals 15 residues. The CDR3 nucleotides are TGTGCCAGCAGCCAGGACAACCTAGCCAAAAACATTCAGTACTTC. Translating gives CASSQDNLAKNIQYF. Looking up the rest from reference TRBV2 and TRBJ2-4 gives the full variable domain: EPEVTQTPSHQVTQMGQEVILRCVPISNHLYFYWYRQILGQKVEFLVSFYNNEISEKSEIFDDQFSVERPDGSNFTLKIRSTKLEDSAMYFCASSQDNLAKNIQYFGAGTRLSVL.

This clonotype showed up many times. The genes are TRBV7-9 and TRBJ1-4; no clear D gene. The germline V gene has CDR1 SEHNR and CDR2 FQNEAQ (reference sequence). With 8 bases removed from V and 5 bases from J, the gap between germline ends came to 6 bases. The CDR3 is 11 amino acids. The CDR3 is CASGSNEKLFF. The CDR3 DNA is TGTGCCAGCGGCTCAAATGAAAAACTGTTTTTT.

In nucleotides, the CDR3 is TGTGCCAGCAGTCCGAGGGGGGTCGGCAGCGGGGAGCTGTTTTTT. Protein sequence: CASSPRGVGSGELFF. The chain employs TRBV12-3 or TRBV12-4 and TRBJ2-2; D possibly uses TRBD1 or TRBD2 (6 bases each). There are 15 residues in the CDR3. V was trimmed by 5 bases and J by 7 bases, leaving 17 bases between them.

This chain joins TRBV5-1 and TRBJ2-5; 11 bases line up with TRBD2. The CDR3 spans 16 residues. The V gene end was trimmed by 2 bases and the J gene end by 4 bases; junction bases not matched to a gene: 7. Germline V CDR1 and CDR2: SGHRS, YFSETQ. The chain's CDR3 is CASSFSGGAGGETQYF. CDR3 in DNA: TGCGCCAGCAGCTTTAGCGGGGGGGCCGGGGGAGAGACCCAGTACTTC.

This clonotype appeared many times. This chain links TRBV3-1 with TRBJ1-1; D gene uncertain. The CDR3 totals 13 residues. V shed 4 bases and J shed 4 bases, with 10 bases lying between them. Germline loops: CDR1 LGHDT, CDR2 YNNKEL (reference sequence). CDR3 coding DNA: TGTGCCAGCAGCCTTGGCGGGAGCACTGAAGCTTTCTTT. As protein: CASSLGGSTEAFF.

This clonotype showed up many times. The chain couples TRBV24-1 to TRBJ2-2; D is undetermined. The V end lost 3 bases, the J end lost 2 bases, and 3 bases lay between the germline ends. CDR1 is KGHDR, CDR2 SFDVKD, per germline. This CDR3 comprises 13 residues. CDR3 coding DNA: TGTGCCACCAGTGATCGTAACACCGGGGAGCTGTTTTTT. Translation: CATSDRNTGELFF.

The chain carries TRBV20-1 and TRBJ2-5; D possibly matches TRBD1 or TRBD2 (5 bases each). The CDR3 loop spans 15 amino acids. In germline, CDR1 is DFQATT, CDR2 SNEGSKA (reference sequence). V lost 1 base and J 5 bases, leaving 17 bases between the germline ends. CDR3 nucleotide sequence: TGCAGTGCTAGAGGACAGCCCTCAGAGGGGGAGACCCAGTACTTC. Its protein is CSARGQPSEGETQYF.

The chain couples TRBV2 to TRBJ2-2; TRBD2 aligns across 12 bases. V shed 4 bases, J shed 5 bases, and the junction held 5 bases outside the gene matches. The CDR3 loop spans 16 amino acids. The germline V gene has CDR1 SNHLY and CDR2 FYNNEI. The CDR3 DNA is TGTGCCAGCAGTGTGGCTAGCGGGAGGGATACCGGGGAGCTGTTTTTT. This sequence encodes CASSVASGRDTGELFF.

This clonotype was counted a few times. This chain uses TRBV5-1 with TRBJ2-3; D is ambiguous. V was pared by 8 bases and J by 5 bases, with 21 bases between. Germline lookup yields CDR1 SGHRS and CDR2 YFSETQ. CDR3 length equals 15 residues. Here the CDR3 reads CASTKGGLGGDTQYF. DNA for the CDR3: TGCGCCAGTACTAAGGGCGGCCTTGGCGGAGATACGCAGTATTTT.

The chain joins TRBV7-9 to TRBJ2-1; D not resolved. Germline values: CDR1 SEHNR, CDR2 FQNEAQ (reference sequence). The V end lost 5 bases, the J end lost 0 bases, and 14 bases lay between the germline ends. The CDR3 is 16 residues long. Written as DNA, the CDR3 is TGTGCCAGCAGCCGACGGACCATGAGCTCCTACAATGAGCAGTTCTTC. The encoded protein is CASSRRTMSSYNEQFF.

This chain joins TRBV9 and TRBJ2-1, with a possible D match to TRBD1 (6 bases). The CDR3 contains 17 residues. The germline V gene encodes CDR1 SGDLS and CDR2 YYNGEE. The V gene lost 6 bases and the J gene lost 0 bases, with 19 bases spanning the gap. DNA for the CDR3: TGTGCCAGCACAAGGTCACAGGGTGGACACTCCTACAATGAGCAGTTCTTC. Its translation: CASTRSQGGHSYNEQFF.